This T cell receptor beta chain is drawn from a study of blood T cell repertoires in COVID-19. Study overall: Samples of COVID-19 (acute and convalescent) were obtained from the United States, Italy and Spain. PBMCs, B-cell-depleted T cells, or T cells provided the cDNA or gDNA that made up the material.

The CDR3 has 16 residues. CDR1 is PRHDT, CDR2 FYEKMQ, per germline (reference sequence). The junction had 10 bases not matched to a gene; V was cut back by 5 bases and J by 4 bases. Authors' methods: Reference gene primer amplification yielded estimated nucleated cell counts. Repertoires were generated with immunoSEQ multiplex PCR, while TCRdb's copy carries only in-frame clones and drops some. The V and J calls and the clone size are those of that table, but D and trimming were determined from the DNA. The sample gives more than 60,000 clones, around 87% of which show up once; roughly 6.6% is in the top ten.

The receptor was derived from a man aged 55 to 70 with acute or convalescent COVID-19. This chain links TRBV13 with TRBJ2-1; the match to TRBD2 covers 8 bases. Sequencing was done on a sample of peripheral blood. This chain's CDR3 is CASSPRRSGGYNEQFF. The CDR3 bases are TGTGCCAGCAGCCCCCGTAGGAGCGGGGGTTACAATGAGCAGTTCTTC.